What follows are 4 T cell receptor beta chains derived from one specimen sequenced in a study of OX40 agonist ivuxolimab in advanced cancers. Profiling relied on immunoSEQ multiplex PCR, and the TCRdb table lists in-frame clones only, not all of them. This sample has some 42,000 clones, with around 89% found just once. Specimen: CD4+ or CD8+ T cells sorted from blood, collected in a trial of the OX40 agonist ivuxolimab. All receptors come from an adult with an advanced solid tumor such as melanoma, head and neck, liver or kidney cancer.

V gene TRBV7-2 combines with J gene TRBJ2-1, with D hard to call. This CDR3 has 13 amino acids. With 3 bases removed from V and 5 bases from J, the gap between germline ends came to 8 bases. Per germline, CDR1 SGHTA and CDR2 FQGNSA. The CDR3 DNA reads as TGTGCCAGCAGCTTTTACCAAGACAATGAGCAGTTCTTC. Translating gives CASSFYQDNEQFF.

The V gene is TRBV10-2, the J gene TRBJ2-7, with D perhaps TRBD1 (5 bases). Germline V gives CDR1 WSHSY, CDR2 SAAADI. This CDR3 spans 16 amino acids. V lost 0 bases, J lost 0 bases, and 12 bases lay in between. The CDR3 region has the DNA TGCGCCAGCAGTGAGTCGACAGCTCTCCGCTCCTACGAGCAGTACTTC. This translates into CASSESTALRSYEQYF.

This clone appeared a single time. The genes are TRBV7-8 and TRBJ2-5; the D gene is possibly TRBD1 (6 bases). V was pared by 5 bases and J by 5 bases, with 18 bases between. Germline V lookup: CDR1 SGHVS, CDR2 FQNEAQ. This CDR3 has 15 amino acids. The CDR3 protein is CASSVRASRGETQYF. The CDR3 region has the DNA TGTGCCAGCAGCGTGCGGGCCAGTAGGGGGGAGACCCAGTACTTC. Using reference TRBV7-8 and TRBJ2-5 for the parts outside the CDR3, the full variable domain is GAGVSQSPRYKVAKRGQDVALRCDPISGHVSLFWYQQALGQGPEFLTYFQNEAQLDKSGLPSDRFFAERPEGSVSTLKIQRTQQEDSAVYLCASSVRASRGETQYFGPGTRLLVL.

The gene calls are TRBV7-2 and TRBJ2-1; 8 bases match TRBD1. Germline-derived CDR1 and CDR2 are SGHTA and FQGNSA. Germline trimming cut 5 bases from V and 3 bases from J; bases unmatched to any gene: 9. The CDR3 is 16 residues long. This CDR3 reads CASSPDRAPLYNEQFF. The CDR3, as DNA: TGTGCCAGCAGCCCGGACAGGGCCCCACTCTACAATGAGCAGTTCTTC.